The 24 T cell receptor beta chains presented below share a single source sample, sequenced in a study of early stage breast cancer tumors. Libraries were prepared by immunoSEQ multiplex PCR; TCRdb keeps only in-frame clonotypes and omits some of them. The sample shows 44,000 or so clones, roughly 83% of them seen only once. The specimen was blood. The source is a person between 50 and 60 years old with breast cancer.

The CDR3 DNA reads as TGTGCCAGCAGTTACTCGCTCCAGAGTAACTATGGCTACACCTTC. Translated, it gives CASSYSLQSNYGYTF. The rearrangement links TRBV6-6 to TRBJ1-2; no firm D call. Germline assignment: CDR1 MNHNY and CDR2 SVGAGI (reference sequence). This CDR3 is built from 15 residues. Trimming removed 0 bases from V and 1 base from J, with 9 bases in between.

CDR3 nucleotides: TGTGCCACCAGCAGAGATGTTGGGGGCGGGAATGAAAAACTGTTTTTT. It specifies CATSRDVGGGNEKLFF. This rearrangement joins TRBV15 to TRBJ1-4, with D possibly TRBD1 on 6 matching bases. CDR1 is LNHNV, CDR2 YYDKDF, per germline (reference sequence). The CDR3 sequence is 16 residues long. V was shortened by 0 bases and J by 5 bases, with 13 bases between the two germline ends.

This chain links TRBV7-2 with TRBJ2-7; the D call may be TRBD1 or TRBD2 (5 bases each). Trimming removed 2 bases at V and 6 bases at J, with 17 bases between. The CDR3 consists of 15 residues. Looked up from germline, CDR1 is SGHTA and CDR2 is FQGNSA. CDR3 region: CASSLSVRGRAEQYF. DNA for the CDR3: TGTGCCAGCAGCTTATCAGTCCGGGGACGTGCCGAGCAGTACTTC.

The chain uses TRBV5-1 and TRBJ2-7; 7 bases fit TRBD1. Per germline, CDR1 SGHRS and CDR2 YFSETQ. The CDR3 covers 15 residues. The ends lost 2 bases at V and 3 bases at J; junction bases unmatched: 8. The CDR3 nucleotides are TGCGCCAGCAGCTTCTTATATGGGACAGACTACGAGCAGTACTTC. It codes for CASSFLYGTDYEQYF.

The table lists this clone with a few counts. This chain joins TRBV18 and TRBJ1-1, with D maybe TRBD1 (5 bases). This CDR3 comprises 14 residues. Trimming shortened V by 3 bases and J by 1 base, and 9 bases separated the two germline ends. Germline loops: CDR1 KGHSH, CDR2 LQKENI. The CDR3, as DNA: TGTGCCAGCTCACCTAATCAGGGGAACACTGAAGCTTTCTTT. This translates into CASSPNQGNTEAFF.

This clone has more than one count but fewer than ten. This sequence joins TRBV7-9 and TRBJ1-2, with 8 nucleotides matching TRBD1. The CDR3 covers 14 residues. J gave up 6 bases and V 4 bases, and 7 bases lay outside the gene matches. The germline V gene encodes CDR1 SEHNR and CDR2 FQNEAQ (reference sequence). The chain's CDR3 is CASSSYDRGDGYTF. In DNA, the CDR3 is TGTGCCAGCAGCTCCTACGACAGGGGAGATGGCTACACCTTC.

This chain links TRBV7-9 with TRBJ2-3, with D possibly TRBD2 on 7 matching bases. With 8 bases removed from V and 5 bases from J, the gap between germline ends came to 17 bases. The length of the CDR3 is 14 residues. CDR1 and CDR2 (germline): SEHNR, FQNEAQ (reference sequence). The DNA of the CDR3 is TGTGCCAGCTGGGGGGGCGGGGTTGGAGATACGCAGTATTTT. It encodes CASWGGGVGDTQYF.

This clone was seen only once. The J gene is TRBJ2-3, the V gene TRBV5-1, with a tentative D call TRBD2 (5 bases). Per germline, CDR1 SGHRS and CDR2 YFSETQ. V lost 4 bases and J lost 3, with 15 bases in between. The CDR3 is made up of 15 amino acids. The CDR3 sequence is CASSPQTRGTDTQYF. CDR3 nucleotide sequence: TGCGCCAGCAGCCCCCAGACCCGGGGAACAGATACGCAGTATTTT.

The CDR3 spells CASSPPIRQGRPNEQFF. CDR3 nucleotide sequence: TGTGCCAGCTCACCACCGATACGACAGGGCAGACCCAATGAGCAGTTCTTC. J is TRBJ2-1 and V is TRBV18, with 7 bases fitting TRBD1. The CDR3 spans 17 residues. V was clipped by 0 bases and J by 6 bases; unmatched bases: 11. CDR1 and CDR2 (germline): KGHSH, LQKENI.

This chain links TRBV11-2 with TRBJ1-1, with D hard to call. Trimming removed 3 bases from V and 0 bases from J, with 8 bases in between. Germline V gives CDR1 SGHAT, CDR2 FQNNGV. The CDR3 runs 14 residues. CDR3 residues: CASSFGTLNTEAFF. The CDR3 region has the DNA TGTGCCAGCAGCTTCGGCACGCTGAACACTGAAGCTTTCTTT.

The chain links TRBV6-5 to TRBJ2-7, with 8 positions matching TRBD1. CDR3 length: 16 residues. V lost 4 bases and J lost 2; bases outside the gene matches: 10. Per germline, CDR1 MNHEY and CDR2 SVGAGI. DNA of the CDR3: TGTGCCAGCAGTTTCGGGACAGGCATCGGGGCCTACGAGCAGTACTTC. It specifies CASSFGTGIGAYEQYF.

The chain employs TRBV5-4 and TRBJ2-7, with 7 bases matching TRBD1. CDR1 is SGHNT and CDR2 is YYREEE in the germline V gene (reference sequence). Trimming removed 4 bases from V and 4 bases from J; junction bases left unmatched: 5. CDR3 length: 13 residues. The CDR3 nucleotides read TGTGCCAGCAGCCACAGGGGCCAGTACGAGCAGTACTTC. Residues: CASSHRGQYEQYF.

V and J are TRBV30 and TRBJ2-2, with D possibly matching TRBD2 (5 bases). Germline assignment: CDR1 GTSNPN and CDR2 SVGIG (reference sequence). V lost 4 bases and J lost 6, with 9 bases in between. The CDR3 runs 12 residues. The CDR3 DNA reads TGTGCCTGGACCCTAGCTCCCGGGGAGCTGTTTTTT. It is translated as CAWTLAPGELFF.

For the CDR3, the DNA is TGTGCCAGCAGCATGACAGGGGTCCAGCCCCAGCATTTT. This gives the protein CASSMTGVQPQHF. The chain combines TRBV11-2 with TRBJ1-5, with 8 nucleotides matching TRBD1. This CDR3 contains 13 residues. Germline CDR1 is SGHAT and CDR2 is FQNNGV. Losses at the gene ends were 5 bases for V and 7 bases for J; bases not matched to a gene: 4.

V is TRBV29-1 and J is TRBJ2-7; D is perhaps TRBD1 or TRBD2 (6 bases each). The V and J ends lost 6 bases and 2 bases respectively, with 17 bases between them. The CDR3 is 14 amino acids. The germline CDR1 and CDR2 sequences are SQVTM and ANQGSEA. The CDR3 DNA sequence: TGCAGCGTCTTTTGGGAGGACAGACCCTACGAGCAGTACTTC. Its protein is CSVFWEDRPYEQYF.

The V gene is TRBV6-6, the J gene TRBJ2-1, with TRBD2 as a possible D gene (6 bases). This CDR3 is 15 amino acids long. Trimming removed 7 bases at V and 5 bases at J, with 18 bases between. Per the germline V gene, CDR1 is MNHNY and CDR2 is SVGAGI (reference sequence). CDR3 coding DNA: TGTGCCAGCAATCCCCGGCGGAGGGCCGACAATGAGCAGTTCTTC. Its protein is CASNPRRRADNEQFF.

The chain uses TRBV5-1 and TRBJ2-5; 8 bases align to TRBD2. This CDR3 comprises 16 residues. The J segment lost 7 bases and the V segment lost 0 bases, leaving 11 bases of the junction unmatched. Germline CDR1 and CDR2: SGHRS and YFSETQ. CDR3 nucleotides: TGCGCCAGCAGCTTGGTTGGTAGCGGGACGCCCGGGACCCAGTACTTC. This encodes CASSLVGSGTPGTQYF. Full variable domain (rest looked up from reference TRBV5-1 and TRBJ2-5): KAGVTQTPRYLIKTRGQQVTLSCSPISGHRSVSWYQQTPGQGLQFLFEYFSETQRNKGNFPGRFSGRQFSNSRSEMNVSTLELGDSALYLCASSLVGSGTPGTQYFGPGTRLLVL.

The V gene is TRBV6-5, the J gene TRBJ2-7; no clear D gene. The V gene lost 5 bases and the J gene lost 4 bases, with 6 bases spanning the gap. CDR3 length: 11 residues. The germline V gene has CDR1 MNHEY and CDR2 SVGAGI. CDR3 nucleotide sequence: TGTGCCAGCAGTGAAGGTTACGAGCAGTACTTC. This translates into CASSEGYEQYF.

V and J are TRBV19 and TRBJ1-5; D might be TRBD1 (5 bases). CDR3 length: 14 residues. V lost 3 bases, J lost 5 bases, and 11 bases lay in between. Germline V gene lookup returns CDR1 LNHDA and CDR2 SQIVND (reference sequence). CDR3 residues: CASSIFQGYQPQHF. The DNA of the CDR3 is TGTGCCAGTAGTATCTTCCAGGGCTATCAGCCCCAGCATTTT.

The chain has TRBV10-2 and TRBJ2-3; 10 bases align to TRBD1. This CDR3 has 18 residues. The germline gives CDR1 WSHSY, CDR2 SAAADI. J was trimmed by 3 bases and V by 5 bases; bases with no gene match: 14. The CDR3 bases are TGCGCCAGCAGTCCTCGAGCTTCGGGACAGGGGAGGACAGATACGCAGTATTTT. Translated, it gives CASSPRASGQGRTDTQYF.

The chain is built from TRBV5-1 and TRBJ1-3, with D perhaps TRBD1 (5 bases). Germline CDR1 SGHRS, CDR2 YFSETQ. V was clipped by 0 bases and J by 0 bases, with 10 bases between them. This CDR3 comprises 16 residues. The CDR3 is CASSLEGLASGNTIYF. CDR3 bases: TGCGCCAGCAGCTTGGAGGGGCTAGCCTCTGGAAACACCATATATTTT.

The chain links TRBV28 to TRBJ2-5; 9 bases agree with TRBD1. The germline V gene encodes CDR1 MDHEN and CDR2 SYDVKM. The V and J ends lost 6 bases and 2 bases, in that order; junction bases with no gene match: 7. The CDR3 has 15 amino acids. DNA of the CDR3: TGTGCCAGCAGCCTGGACAGGGGTCAGCAAGAGACCCAGTACTTC. This codes for CASSLDRGQQETQYF. Full variable domain (remainder filled in from reference TRBV28 and TRBJ2-5): DVKVTQSSRYLVKRTGEKVFLECVQDMDHENMFWYRQDPGLGLRLIYFSYDVKMKEKGDIPEGYSVSREKKERFSLILESASTNQTSMYLCASSLDRGQQETQYFGPGTRLLVL.

This clone was observed a single time. The rearrangement links TRBV19 to TRBJ1-1, with D possibly being TRBD1 (5 bases). The CDR3 consists of 14 residues. Per the germline V gene, CDR1 is LNHDA and CDR2 is SQIVND (reference sequence). The ends were cut back, 5 bases at V and 1 base at J, with 11 bases in the middle. For the CDR3, the DNA is TGTGCCAGTAGTCGACAGCTCACGAACACTGAAGCTTTCTTT. This encodes CASSRQLTNTEAFF.

The V call is TRBV7-9, the J call TRBJ1-2; a possible D gene is TRBD1 (5 bases). The CDR3 runs 15 residues. CDR1 and CDR2 from the germline V gene are SEHNR and FQNEAQ (reference sequence). Deletions cut 2 bases from V and 6 bases from J, with 16 bases between. CDR3 nucleotide sequence: TGTGCCAGCAGCTTATTTGGCGCAGGGTTGGATGGCTACACCTTC. This gives the protein CASSLFGAGLDGYTF.